This T cell receptor (beta chain) is drawn from a study of beta chain features in type 1 diabetes. Study results and limitations: The VDJ junctions of type 1 diabetes patients carried fewer insertions and more deletions.

A few counts support this clone. The antigen remains undetermined. Of the isolated RNA, all was reverse transcribed, and so the sequenced material was expressed TCRB transcripts. Measured with immunoSEQ multiplex PCR; TCRdb has only the in-frame clones, and not every one. The sample contains hundreds of thousands of clones, around 15% of which appear only once. Source material: naive CD4+ T cells from blood. This TCR came from a man between 18 and 29 years old in good health.

CDR3 coding DNA: TGTGCCAGCAGATGGCGGGCAGCCAAAAACATTCAGTACTTC. Translating gives CASRWRAAKNIQYF. V usage is TRBV13 and J usage is TRBJ2-4, with a tentative D call TRBD2 (5 bases). The CDR3 contains 14 residues. Trimming left V 6 bases short and J 0 bases short, with 9 bases between. Germline lookup yields CDR1 PRHDT and CDR2 FYEKMQ (reference sequence).